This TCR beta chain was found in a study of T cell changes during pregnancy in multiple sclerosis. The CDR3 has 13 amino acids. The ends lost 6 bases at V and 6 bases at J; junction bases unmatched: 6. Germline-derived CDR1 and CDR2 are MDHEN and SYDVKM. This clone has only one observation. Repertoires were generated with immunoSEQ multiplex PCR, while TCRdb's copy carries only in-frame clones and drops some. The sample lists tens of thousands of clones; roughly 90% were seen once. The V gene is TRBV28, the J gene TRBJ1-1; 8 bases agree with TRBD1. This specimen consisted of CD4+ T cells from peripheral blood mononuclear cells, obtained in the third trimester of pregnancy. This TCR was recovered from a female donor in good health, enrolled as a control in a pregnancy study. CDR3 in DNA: TGTGCCAGCAGGCCGACAGGGGACGCTGAAGCTTTCTTT. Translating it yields CASRPTGDAEAFF.